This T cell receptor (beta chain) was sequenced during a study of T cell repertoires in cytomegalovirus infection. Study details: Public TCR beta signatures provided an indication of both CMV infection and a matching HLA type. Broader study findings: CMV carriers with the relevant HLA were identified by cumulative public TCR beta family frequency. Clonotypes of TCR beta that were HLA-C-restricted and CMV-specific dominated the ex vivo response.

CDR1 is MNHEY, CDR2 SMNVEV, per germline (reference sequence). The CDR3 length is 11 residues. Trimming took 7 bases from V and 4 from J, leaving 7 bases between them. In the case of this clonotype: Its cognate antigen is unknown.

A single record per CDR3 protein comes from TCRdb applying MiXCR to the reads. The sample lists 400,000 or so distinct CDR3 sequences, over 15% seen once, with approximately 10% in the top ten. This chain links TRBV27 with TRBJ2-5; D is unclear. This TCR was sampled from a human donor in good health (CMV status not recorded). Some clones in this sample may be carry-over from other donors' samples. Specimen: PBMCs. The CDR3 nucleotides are TGTGCCAGCATCTGGGGAGAGACCCAGTACTTC. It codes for CASIWGETQYF.